The text below deals with one TCR beta chain. Its antigen is undetermined. Profiling relied on immunoSEQ multiplex PCR, and the TCRdb table lists in-frame clones only, not all of them. Among tens of thousands of clones listed, roughly 80% were seen once. The data were obtained in a study of radiotherapy plus CTLA-4 blockade in lung cancer. On the study more broadly: An objective response was seen in about 17% of patients, and disease control in roughly 28%.

The CDR3 is 14 residues long. V was clipped by 2 bases and J by 6 bases; unmatched bases: 2. Germline CDR1 is SGHNT and CDR2 is YYREEE (reference sequence). Points from the study as a whole: Expansion of tumor-derived TCR clones was observed in blood after radiotherapy plus ipilimumab.

The rearrangement uses TRBV5-4 and TRBJ1-6; 7 bases are shared with TRBD1. The sample here was peripheral blood, taken from a patient treated with radiotherapy plus ipilimumab. This sequence was found in a human donor with non-small cell lung cancer who had stable disease on radiotherapy plus ipilimumab. The CDR3 bases are TGTGCCAGCAGCTTCGACAGGGTTAATTCACCCCTCCACTTT. Amino acid sequence: CASSFDRVNSPLHF.